Given below is one TCR beta chain in context. These data are taken from a study of blood T cell repertoires in COVID-19. Study-wide background: From the United States, Italy and Spain came samples of acute and convalescent COVID-19. T cells, B-cell-depleted T cells, or PBMCs supplied cDNA or gDNA.

V was pared by 5 bases and J by 6 bases, with 17 bases between. This CDR3 contains 15 residues. Germline V gives CDR1 SGHTA, CDR2 FQGNSA. In the authors' methods: Nucleated cell number was recorded as an estimate derived from reference gene primer amplification. The method was immunoSEQ multiplex PCR; TCRdb's version includes in-frame clones alone and lacks a portion of them. The V and J calls and clone size were taken over from that table, and D and trimming were inferred from the DNA. The sample yields more than 95,000 clones, roughly 90% seen once. Material for sequencing was peripheral blood. J is TRBJ1-5 and V is TRBV7-2; D call uncertain. The receptor was isolated from a man aged 50 to 60 with acute or convalescent COVID-19. CDR3 nucleotides: TGTGCCAGCAGCCGGACTGGCGGTAATGGTCAGCCCCAGCATTTT. Translating it yields CASSRTGGNGQPQHF.